The entry below gives a single T cell receptor beta chain sequence along with its context. The CDR3 has 15 residues. The V gene's germline CDR1 is MGHDK and CDR2 SYGVNS. Trimming took 4 bases from V and 3 from J, leaving 13 bases between them. This record belongs to a study of OX40 agonist ivuxolimab in advanced cancers. Study context: The dose-escalation group included hepatocellular carcinoma, melanoma, renal cell carcinoma and head and neck cancer.

Profiling relied on immunoSEQ multiplex PCR, and the TCRdb table lists in-frame clones only, not all of them. The repertoire holds some 40,000 clones, with around 83% as singletons. The origin of this receptor is an adult with an advanced solid tumor such as melanoma, head and neck, liver or kidney cancer. Here the sequenced sample was CD4+ or CD8+ T cells sorted from blood, taken in a trial of the OX40 agonist ivuxolimab. The chain carries TRBV25-1 and TRBJ2-1; D remains ambiguous. In nucleotides, the CDR3 is TGTGCCAGCAGTGCGGAGACTGGCTACTACAATGAGCAGTTCTTC. Translated, it gives CASSAETGYYNEQFF. Supplemented by reference TRBV25-1 and TRBJ2-1, the full variable domain reads EADIYQTPRYLVIGTGKKITLECSQTMGHDKMYWYQQDPGMELHLIHYSYGVNSTEKGDLSSESTVSRIRTEHFPLTLESARPSHTSQYLCASSAETGYYNEQFFGPGTRLTVL.